Listed here is a single T cell receptor beta chain. The data are from a study of T cell changes during pregnancy in multiple sclerosis. Some clones are missing from TCRdb's copy, which holds only in-frame ones; the method was immunoSEQ multiplex PCR. The sample has 95,000 to 110,000 clones, 92% seen once. The CDR3 covers 14 residues. Trimming pared 1 base from V and 1 base from J, leaving 7 bases between. Germline CDR1 SGHTA, CDR2 FQGNSA. The specimen comprised peripheral blood, sampled in the third trimester of pregnancy. This chain uses TRBV7-2 with TRBJ1-2; unclear D gene. The origin of this receptor is a female donor in good health, enrolled as a control in a pregnancy study. Here the CDR3 reads CASSLGRGNYGYTF. Written as DNA, the CDR3 is TGTGCCAGCAGCTTAGGACGGGGTAACTATGGCTACACCTTC.